These 18 T cell receptor beta chains originate from one sample sequenced in a study of radiotherapy plus CTLA-4 blockade in lung cancer. Profiled with immunoSEQ multiplex PCR; TCRdb holds only in-frame clones, not every one. Of 34,000 or so clones in the sample, 70% to 80% are singletons; the top ten hold over 12%. Sequenced here: peripheral blood, sampled from a patient treated with radiotherapy plus ipilimumab. The receptor set was obtained from a human donor with non-small cell lung cancer that progressed on radiotherapy plus ipilimumab.

The chain carries TRBV29-1 and TRBJ2-1; 7 bases are a match to TRBD2. Looked up from germline, CDR1 is SQVTM and CDR2 is ANQGSEA. J was trimmed by 4 bases and V by 7 bases; bases with no gene match: 7. The CDR3 extends over 13 amino acids. DNA of the CDR3: TGCAGCGGGAGTAGCGGGCCTTACAATGAGCAGTTCTTC. Residues: CSGSSGPYNEQFF.

The V gene is TRBV4-2, the J gene TRBJ2-7; 8 bases are shared with TRBD2. Trimming at V came to 3 bases and at J to 0 bases, leaving 10 bases not matched to a gene. This CDR3 comprises 17 residues. Per germline, CDR1 LGHNA and CDR2 YNFKEQ. CDR3 DNA: TGTGCCAGCAGCCACGGGGGGGCGGGGTCAAGCTCCTACGAGCAGTACTTC. The encoded protein is CASSHGGAGSSSYEQYF.

The chain couples TRBV30 to TRBJ1-1; the D is unclear. The V gene lost 5 bases and the J gene lost 10 bases, with 17 bases spanning the gap. The CDR3 runs 12 residues. CDR1 is GTSNPN, CDR2 SVGIG, per germline (reference sequence). CDR3 protein: CAWASHGLGAFF. Written as DNA, the CDR3 is TGTGCCTGGGCTTCCCACGGCCTGGGAGCTTTCTTT.

V and J are TRBV7-9 and TRBJ2-5, with unresolved D. Germline assignment: CDR1 SEHNR and CDR2 FQNEAQ (reference sequence). Trimming removed 5 bases at V and 4 bases at J, with 11 bases between. CDR3 length: 13 residues. CDR3 in amino acids: CASSASGGETQYF. The CDR3 DNA follows: TGTGCCAGCAGCGCATCAGGTGGAGAGACCCAGTACTTC. The whole variable domain, filled in from reference TRBV7-9 and TRBJ2-5, reads DTGVSQNPRHKITKRGQNVTFRCDPISEHNRLYWYRQTLGQGPEFLTYFQNEAQLEKSRLLSDRFSAERPKGSFSTLEIQRTEQGDSAMYLCASSASGGETQYFGPGTRLLVL.

The chain combines TRBV2 with TRBJ2-7; weak D call: TRBD2 (7 bases). The V end lost 7 bases, the J end lost 3 bases, and 16 bases lay between the germline ends. This CDR3 contains 14 residues. CDR1 is SNHLY, CDR2 FYNNEI, per germline. CDR3 DNA: TGTGCCAGCAAAGGGGGGGCTAGTGACTACGAGCAGTACTTC. It translates to CASKGGASDYEQYF.

The chain employs TRBV4-1 and TRBJ1-4; D remains unclear. Germline CDR1 reads MGHRA; CDR2 reads YSYEKL. CDR3 length: 15 amino acids. V was clipped by 6 bases and J by 3 bases, with 14 bases between them. The CDR3 DNA reads as TGCGCCAGCAGGCCCGTCGGGCTTCCTAATGAAAAACTGTTTTTT. Its translation: CASRPVGLPNEKLFF.

J is TRBJ2-2 and V is TRBV11-3; unclear D gene. This CDR3 is 13 amino acids long. Germline V gene data show CDR1 as SGHNT and CDR2 as YENEEA. The V gene lost 0 bases and the J gene lost 5 bases, with 4 bases spanning the gap. CDR3 nucleotides: TGTGCCAGCAGCTTAGATGGGACCGGGGAGCTGTTTTTT. Residues: CASSLDGTGELFF.

The chain uses TRBV6-6 and TRBJ1-1, with D perhaps matching TRBD1 (5 bases). The CDR3 has 16 amino acids. V lost 0 bases to trimming and J lost 7 bases, with 18 bases between them. Germline V gives CDR1 MNHNY, CDR2 SVGAGI (reference sequence). DNA for the CDR3: TGTGCCAGCAGTTACTCGGGACTAATGGGTGGAGGTGAAGCTTTCTTT. Its protein is CASSYSGLMGGGEAFF.

Here the CDR3 DNA reads TGTGCCAGCAGTTTTACAGGGGGCGGTAATGGCTACACCTTC. The encoded protein is CASSFTGGGNGYTF. This sequence joins TRBV6-5 and TRBJ1-2; 9 nucleotides match TRBD1. The CDR3 has 14 amino acids. Germline V gene sequence: CDR1 MNHEY, CDR2 SVGAGI. Germline trimming cut 4 bases from V and 6 bases from J; bases unmatched to any gene: 6.

The rearrangement joins TRBV6-5 to TRBJ1-6; D unclear. CDR3 length: 13 amino acids. Germline CDR1 and CDR2: MNHEY and SVGAGI. The V end was cut by 3 bases, the J end by 5 bases, with 5 bases between. In DNA form, the CDR3 reads TGTGCCAGCAGTTATCTTAATAATTCACCCCTCCACTTT. Translating it yields CASSYLNNSPLHF.

The chain combines TRBV5-1 with TRBJ2-3; D possibly corresponds to TRBD2 (7 bases). In germline, CDR1 is SGHRS, CDR2 YFSETQ. The V gene lost 4 bases and the J gene lost 4 bases, with 19 bases spanning the gap. The CDR3 sequence is 16 residues long. The CDR3 bases are TGCGCCAGCAGCCCCCTAGCAGGGGAGGGGGCAGATACGCAGTATTTT. Protein: CASSPLAGEGADTQYF.

In DNA form, the CDR3 reads TGTGCCACCAGCAGAGGACAGGGAGACACCGGGGAGCTGTTTTTT. Its protein product is CATSRGQGDTGELFF. The rearrangement uses TRBV15 and TRBJ2-2, with TRBD1 matching over 7 bases. With V trimmed by 1 base and J by 3 bases, 2 bases remained unmatched. CDR3 size: 15 residues. CDR1 LNHNV and CDR2 YYDKDF come from the germline V gene (reference sequence). The full variable domain, its missing parts supplied by reference TRBV15 and TRBJ2-2, is DAMVIQNPRYQVTQFGKPVTLSCSQTLNHNVMYWYQQKSSQAPKLLFHYYDKDFNNEADTPDNFQSRRPNTSFCFLDIRSPGLGDTAMYLCATSRGQGDTGELFFGEGSRLTVL.

This clone turned up a few times. V is TRBV28 and J is TRBJ1-5, with TRBD1 as a possible D gene (5 bases). The CDR3 has 14 residues. The V gene's germline CDR1 is MDHEN and CDR2 SYDVKM. The V and J ends lost 3 bases and 4 bases respectively, with 10 bases between them. CDR3 protein: CASSLGDLNQPQHF. The CDR3 DNA follows: TGTGCCAGCAGTTTGGGGGATTTAAATCAGCCCCAGCATTTT.

This chain uses TRBV19 with TRBJ2-1; D might be TRBD1 or TRBD2, each matching 6 bases. The CDR3 consists of 15 residues. Looked up from germline, CDR1 is LNHDA and CDR2 is SQIVND (reference sequence). V dropped 10 bases and J dropped 0 bases, with 16 bases sitting between them. CDR3 region: CATRRGESSYNEQFF. In DNA form, the CDR3 reads TGTGCCACTCGAAGGGGGGAGAGCTCCTACAATGAGCAGTTCTTC.

This clone has a single count. This chain joins TRBV7-6 and TRBJ1-1; D ambiguous. Germline CDR1 reads SGHVS; CDR2 reads FNYEAQ. Trimming shortened V by 1 base and J by 1 base, and 7 bases separated the two germline ends. CDR3 size: 14 residues. The CDR3 DNA follows: TGTGCCAGCAGCTTAGAAGTCGAGAACACTGAAGCTTTCTTT. Protein product: CASSLEVENTEAFF.

This clone is termed medium-sized (0.01 to 0.1%). The CDR3 DNA reads as TGTGCCAGCAGCTTAGATAGGGACAGGGGCCCCTACGAGCAGTACTTC. It encodes CASSLDRDRGPYEQYF. The chain has TRBV7-8 and TRBJ2-7, with 10 bases identical to TRBD1. The CDR3 totals 16 residues. Germline CDR1 is SGHVS and CDR2 is FQNEAQ. J gave up 2 bases and V 1 base, and 5 bases lay outside the gene matches.

The V gene is TRBV18, the J gene TRBJ2-6; D is uncertain. Trimming took 1 base from V and 2 from J, leaving 9 bases between them. This CDR3 spans 16 amino acids. Germline V gene sequence: CDR1 KGHSH, CDR2 LQKENI. CDR3 in DNA: TGTGCCAGCTCACCACAGGGTTACGCTGGGGCCAACGTCCTGACTTTC. It yields the protein CASSPQGYAGANVLTF.

This clone was observed a handful of times. The chain uses TRBV11-2 and TRBJ1-4; 7 bases map to TRBD1. V gave up 3 bases and J gave up 10 bases; unmatched junction bases: 11. The CDR3 spans 15 residues. CDR1 is SGHAT, CDR2 FQNNGV, per germline. CDR3 residues: CASSFTGTEDGKLFF. The CDR3 coding sequence is TGTGCCAGCAGCTTTACCGGGACAGAGGATGGAAAACTGTTTTTT.